This TCR beta chain appears in the sequencing data of a study of cytomegalovirus exposure and HLA in healthy donors. PCR amplification relied on 60 Vbeta primers (plus 13 Jbeta primers). Assay used: immunoSEQ multiplex PCR; TCRdb lists only in-frame clones, some missing. The repertoire holds some 160,000 clones, with 73% as singletons. The donors were healthy bone marrow donors. Germline CDR1 is MNHEY and CDR2 is SMNVEV (reference sequence). Losses at the gene ends were 6 bases for V and 5 bases for J; bases not matched to a gene: 19. The CDR3 loop spans 17 amino acids. With respect to this clone: At the DNA level, this CDR3 is encoded by other sequences in the same sample as well.

The chain employs TRBV27 and TRBJ2-7, with TRBD1 identical over 7 bases. This clonotype was obtained from a woman under 30 in good health and CMV-seropositive. The sequenced material came from PBMCs. The CDR3 here is CASSLTDPGQARNEQYF. The CDR3 coding sequence is TGTGCCAGCAGCTTAACGGACCCCGGACAGGCACGTAACGAGCAGTACTTC.